This entry describes one TCR beta chain. These data come from a study of cytomegalovirus exposure and HLA in healthy donors. Study-level background: In an early release, HLA-typed donors contributed approximately 82 million unique TCR sequences.

CDR3 size: 14 residues. Trimming removed 1 base from V and 5 bases from J, with 11 bases in between. Germline values: CDR1 SGHTA, CDR2 FQGNSA. PCR employed 60 Vbeta and 13 Jbeta primers. Study processing details: Around 10 million shared chains were among 80 million or so unique TCR beta chains counted in a later analysis. Sequencing used immunoSEQ multiplex PCR; TCRdb keeps in-frame clones, though not all of them. D and trimming were read from the DNA, whereas the V and J calls and clone size are those reported in that table. The sample carries approximately 100,000 clones, roughly 79% recorded once.

This rearrangement joins TRBV7-2 to TRBJ2-5; possible D gene TRBD2, 5 bases. Specimen: PBMCs. The TCR comes from a woman between 40 and 50 years old in good health and CMV-seronegative. Here the CDR3 reads CASSLVPGGETQYF. Here the CDR3 DNA reads TGTGCCAGCAGCTTAGTACCTGGCGGGGAGACCCAGTACTTC.